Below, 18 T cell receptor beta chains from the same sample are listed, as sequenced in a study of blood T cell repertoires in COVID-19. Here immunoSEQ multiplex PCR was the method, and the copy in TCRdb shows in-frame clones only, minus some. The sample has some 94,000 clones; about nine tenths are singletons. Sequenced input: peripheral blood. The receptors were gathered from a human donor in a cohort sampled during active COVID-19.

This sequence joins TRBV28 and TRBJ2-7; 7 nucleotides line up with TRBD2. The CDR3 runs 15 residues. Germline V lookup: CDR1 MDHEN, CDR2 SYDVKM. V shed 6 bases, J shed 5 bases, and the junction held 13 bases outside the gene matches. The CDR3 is CASSSLPGGVNEQYF. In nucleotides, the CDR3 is TGTGCCAGCAGCTCCCTCCCGGGAGGAGTAAACGAGCAGTACTTC.

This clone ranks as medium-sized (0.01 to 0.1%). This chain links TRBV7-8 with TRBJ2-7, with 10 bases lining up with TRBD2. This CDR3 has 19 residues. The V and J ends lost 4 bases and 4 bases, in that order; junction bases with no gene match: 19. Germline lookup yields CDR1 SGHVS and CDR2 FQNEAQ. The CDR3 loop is CASSSKTLAGQGRPYEQYF. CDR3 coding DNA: TGTGCCAGCAGCTCAAAGACACTAGCGGGACAAGGGCGACCTTACGAGCAGTACTTC.

The CDR3 reads CARSLGGQGDEQFF. In nucleotides, the CDR3 is TGTGCCAGAAGCTTAGGGGGGCAGGGGGATGAGCAGTTCTTC. The chain employs TRBV7-5 and TRBJ2-1; whether TRBD1, the table's D call, matches the DNA was not checked. TRBV7-5 represents a pseudogene. This CDR3 contains 14 residues.

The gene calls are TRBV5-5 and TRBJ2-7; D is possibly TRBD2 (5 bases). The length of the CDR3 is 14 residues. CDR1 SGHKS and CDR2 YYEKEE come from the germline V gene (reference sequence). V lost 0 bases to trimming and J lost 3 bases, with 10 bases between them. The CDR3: CASSLGVEGYEQYF. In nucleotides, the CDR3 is TGTGCCAGCAGCTTGGGGGTAGAGGGCTACGAGCAGTACTTC.

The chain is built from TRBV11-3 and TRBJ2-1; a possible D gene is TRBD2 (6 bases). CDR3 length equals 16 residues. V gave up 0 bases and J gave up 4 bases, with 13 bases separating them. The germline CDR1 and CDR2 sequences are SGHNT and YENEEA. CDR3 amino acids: CASSLDRESGYNEQFF. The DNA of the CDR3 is TGTGCCAGCAGCTTAGACCGGGAGTCGGGGTACAATGAGCAGTTCTTC.

The CDR3 DNA reads TGTGCCAGCAGGACTCCGGGACTACAAGGCTACGAGCAGTACTTC. It codes for CASRTPGLQGYEQYF. The chain couples TRBV28 to TRBJ2-7; 7 nucleotides agree with TRBD2. This CDR3 has 15 amino acids. Trimming took 6 bases from V and 3 from J; bases not matched to a gene: 11. Germline assignment: CDR1 MDHEN and CDR2 SYDVKM.

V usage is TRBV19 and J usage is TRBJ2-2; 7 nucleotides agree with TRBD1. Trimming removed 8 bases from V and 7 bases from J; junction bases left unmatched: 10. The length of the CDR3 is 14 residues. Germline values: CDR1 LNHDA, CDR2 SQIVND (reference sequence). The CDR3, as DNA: TGTGCCAGTCTCACGCTCCAGGGGGACGGGGAGCTGTTTTTT. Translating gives CASLTLQGDGELFF.

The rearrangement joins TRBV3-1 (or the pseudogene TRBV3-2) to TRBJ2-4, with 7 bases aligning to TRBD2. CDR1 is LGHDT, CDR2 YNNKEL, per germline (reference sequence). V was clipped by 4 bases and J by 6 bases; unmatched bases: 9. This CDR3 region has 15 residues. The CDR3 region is CASSLSGTGGNIQYF. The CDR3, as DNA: TGTGCCAGCAGCCTTAGCGGAACGGGGGGAAACATTCAGTACTTC.

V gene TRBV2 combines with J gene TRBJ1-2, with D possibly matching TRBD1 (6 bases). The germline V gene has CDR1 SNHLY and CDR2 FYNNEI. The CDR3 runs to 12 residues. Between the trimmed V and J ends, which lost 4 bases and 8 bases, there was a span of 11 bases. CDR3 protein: CASSVPTGGYTF. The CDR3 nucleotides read TGTGCCAGCAGTGTCCCGACAGGAGGCTACACCTTC.

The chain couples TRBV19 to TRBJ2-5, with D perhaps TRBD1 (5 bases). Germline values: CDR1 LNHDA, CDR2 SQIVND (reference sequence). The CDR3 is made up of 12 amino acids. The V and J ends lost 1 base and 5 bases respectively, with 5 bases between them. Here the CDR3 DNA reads TGTGCCAGTAGTATAGCAGGGGAGACCCAGTACTTC. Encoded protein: CASSIAGETQYF. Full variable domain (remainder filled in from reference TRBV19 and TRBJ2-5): DGGITQSPKYLFRKEGQNVTLSCEQNLNHDAMYWYRQDPGQGLRLIYYSQIVNDFQKGDIAEGYSVSREKKESFPLTVTSAQKNPTAFYLCASSIAGETQYFGPGTRLLVL.

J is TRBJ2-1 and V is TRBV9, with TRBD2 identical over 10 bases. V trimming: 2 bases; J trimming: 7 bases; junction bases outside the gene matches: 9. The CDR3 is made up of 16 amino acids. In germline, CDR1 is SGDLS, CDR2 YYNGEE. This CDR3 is CASSVAGAGGSNEQFF. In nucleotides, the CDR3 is TGTGCCAGCAGCGTCGCTGGAGCGGGAGGGTCGAATGAGCAGTTCTTC.

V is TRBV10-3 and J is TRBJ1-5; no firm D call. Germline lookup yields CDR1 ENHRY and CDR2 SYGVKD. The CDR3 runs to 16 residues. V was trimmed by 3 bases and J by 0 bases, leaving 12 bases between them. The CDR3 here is CAISEEAPNSNQPQHF. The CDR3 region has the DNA TGTGCCATCAGTGAAGAGGCTCCCAATAGCAATCAGCCCCAGCATTTT.

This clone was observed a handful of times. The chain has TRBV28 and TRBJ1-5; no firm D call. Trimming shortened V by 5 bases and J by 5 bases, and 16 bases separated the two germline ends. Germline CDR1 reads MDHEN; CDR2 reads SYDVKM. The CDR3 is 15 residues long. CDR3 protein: CASSPIGGRYQPQHF. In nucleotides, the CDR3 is TGTGCCAGCAGTCCCATAGGAGGCCGTTATCAGCCCCAGCATTTT.

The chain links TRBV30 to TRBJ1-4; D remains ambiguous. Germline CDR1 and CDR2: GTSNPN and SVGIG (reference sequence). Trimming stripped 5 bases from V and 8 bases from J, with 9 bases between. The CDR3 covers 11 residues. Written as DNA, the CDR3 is TGTGCCTGGGGTCAGTGGGAAAAACTGTTTTTT. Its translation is CAWGQWEKLFF.

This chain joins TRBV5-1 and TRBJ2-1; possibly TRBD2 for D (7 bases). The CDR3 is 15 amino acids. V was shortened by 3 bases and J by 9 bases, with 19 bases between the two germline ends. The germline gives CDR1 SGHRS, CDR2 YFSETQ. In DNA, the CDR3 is TGCGCCAGCAGCTACCCAGGGGCGGGAGAGGTTGAGCAGTTCTTC. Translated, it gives CASSYPGAGEVEQFF.

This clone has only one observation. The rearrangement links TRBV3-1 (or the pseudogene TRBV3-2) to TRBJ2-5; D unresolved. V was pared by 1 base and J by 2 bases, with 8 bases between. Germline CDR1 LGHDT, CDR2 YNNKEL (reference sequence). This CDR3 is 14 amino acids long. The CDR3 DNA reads TGTGCCAGCAGCCAAGCAGACAAGCAAGAGACCCAGTACTTC. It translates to CASSQADKQETQYF.

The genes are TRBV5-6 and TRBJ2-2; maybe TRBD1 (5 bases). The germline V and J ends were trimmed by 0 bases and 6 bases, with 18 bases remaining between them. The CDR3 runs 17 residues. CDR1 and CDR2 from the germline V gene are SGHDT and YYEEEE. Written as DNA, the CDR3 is TGTGCCAGCAGCTTGGGGGCCAGGGCTAGAAACTCCGGGGAGCTGTTTTTT. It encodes CASSLGARARNSGELFF.

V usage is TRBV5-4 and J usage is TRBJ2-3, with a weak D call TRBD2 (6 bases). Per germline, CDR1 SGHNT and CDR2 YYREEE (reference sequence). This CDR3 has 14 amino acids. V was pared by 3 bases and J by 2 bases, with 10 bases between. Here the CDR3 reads CASSSREYTDTQYF. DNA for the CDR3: TGTGCCAGCAGCTCTCGGGAGTACACAGATACGCAGTATTTT.